This note documents a single TCR beta chain sequence. The germline V gene encodes CDR1 MDHEN and CDR2 SYDVKM. This CDR3 comprises 15 residues. V lost 5 bases and J 4 bases, leaving 17 bases between the germline ends. The data originate from a study of blood T cell repertoires in COVID-19. Study summary: COVID-19 samples collected from the United States, Italy and Spain covered acute and convalescent phases. The analysed material was cDNA or gDNA that came from T cells, B-cell-depleted T cells, or PBMCs.

TCRdb's copy holds only in-frame clones and misses some; the assay was immunoSEQ multiplex PCR. The sample has about 240,000 clones, roughly 80% seen once. This chain connects TRBV28 to TRBJ1-2; tentatively, D is TRBD1 (5 bases). The source material was peripheral blood. The sequence was collected from a woman between 18 and 29 years old with acute or convalescent COVID-19. The CDR3 sequence: CASSPAQVKTYGYTF. CDR3 DNA: TGTGCCAGCAGTCCCGCACAGGTTAAGACCTATGGCTACACCTTC.